Described below is a single TCR beta chain sequence and its context. Its target is not known. The sample belongs to a study of CD8+ T cells in alopecia areata. Indicated treatment: oral pan-JAK inhibitor, 5-10 mg twice daily. cDNA prepared by RNA extraction and subsequent reverse transcription served as the template for sequencing. Only in-frame clones appear in the TCRdb table, and some are missing; sequencing was by immunoSEQ multiplex PCR. The table shows over 150,000 clones, with 58% occurring only once. Notes on the study in general: The presence of one nonresponder keeps the tie between baseline CD8+ expansion and response uncertain. Normal scalp showed lower clonality than lesional scalp, especially alopecia totalis/universalis.

Trimming took off 2 bases at V and 3 bases at J, with 8 bases between the two ends. Germline assignment: CDR1 SGHNT and CDR2 YYREEE (reference sequence). The CDR3 loop spans 13 amino acids. V and J are TRBV5-4 and TRBJ1-2, with D possibly TRBD1 on 5 matching bases. Sequences were derived from CD4+ T cells sorted from blood, sampled at week 24, from a patient treated with tofacitinib. The source is a human donor with alopecia areata. The CDR3 DNA follows: TGTGCCAGCAGCTTCCGGGGGGACTATGGCTACACCTTC. Its translation is CASSFRGDYGYTF.